This T cell receptor (beta chain) appears in the sequencing data of a study of human T cells and chemical hapten exposure. This clonotype was found a few times. This CDR3 spans 17 amino acids. V was pared by 1 base and J by 2 bases, with 6 bases of the junction left unmatched. The germline V gene encodes CDR1 LGHDT and CDR2 YNNKEL (reference sequence). Stated time point: healthy volunteer bleed at 2 weeks. Total RNA was extracted from unfractionated whole blood. Within the library, unique molecular identifiers were attached to each individual cDNA molecule. In TCRdb, the RACE reads were re-called with MiXCR into one record per CDR3 protein. The sample gives over 100,000 distinct CDR3 sequences, around 8.2% of which show up once; under 2% is in the top ten.

The sample consisted of whole blood. The chain links TRBV3-1 to TRBJ2-1; the match to TRBD2 covers 9 bases. The TCR sequence derives from a male donor in good health. Some clones in this sample may be carry-over from other donors' samples. CDR3 in DNA: TGTGCCAGCAGCCAAGTATCGCGGGGGGGGGCCTACAATGAGCAGTTCTTC. Its translation: CASSQVSRGGAYNEQFF.